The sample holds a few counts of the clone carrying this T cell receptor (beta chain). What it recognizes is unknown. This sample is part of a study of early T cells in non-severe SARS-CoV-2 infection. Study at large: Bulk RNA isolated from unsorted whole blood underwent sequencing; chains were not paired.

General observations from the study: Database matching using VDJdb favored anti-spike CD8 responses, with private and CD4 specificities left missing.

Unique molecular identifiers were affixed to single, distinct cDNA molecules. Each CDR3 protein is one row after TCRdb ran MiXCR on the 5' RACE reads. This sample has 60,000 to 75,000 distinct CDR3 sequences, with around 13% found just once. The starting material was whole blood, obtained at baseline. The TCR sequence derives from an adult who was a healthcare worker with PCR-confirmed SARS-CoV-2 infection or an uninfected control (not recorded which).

CDR3 DNA: TGTGCCAGCAGCCCACTAGGACCTGGTGAAAAACTGTTTTTT. Translating gives CASSPLGPGEKLFF. The rearrangement joins TRBV7-2 to TRBJ1-4; unclear D gene. V was cut by 5 bases and J by 7 bases, with 14 bases left in between. The CDR3 covers 14 residues. Germline values: CDR1 SGHTA, CDR2 FQGNSA.